This TCR beta chain stems from a study of cytomegalovirus exposure and HLA in healthy donors. V gave up 5 bases and J gave up 6 bases; unmatched junction bases: 4. The CDR3 consists of 13 residues. Germline V CDR1 and CDR2: MNHNY, SVGAGI (reference sequence). The PCR ran on 60 Vbeta and 13 Jbeta primers. Assay: immunoSEQ multiplex PCR; the TCRdb copy retains only in-frame clones and omits some. The top ten hold 9% to 12% of the sample, which has around 100,000 clones, roughly 77% seen once. The chain recombines TRBV6-6 with TRBJ1-3; 7 bases are a match to TRBD1. Material: PBMCs. The TCR comes from a woman between 18 and 30 years old in good health and CMV-seropositive. CDR3 DNA: TGTGCCAGCAGTGATACAGGGGAAAACACCATATATTTT. Residues: CASSDTGENTIYF.